The rows below give T cell receptor beta chains drawn from one sample of a study of shared clonotypes between healthy human individuals. Profiling relied on immunoSEQ multiplex PCR, and the TCRdb table lists in-frame clones only, not all of them. The sample lists about 2.1 million clones, about 93% occurring once. The sample taken for sequencing was naive CD8+ T cells from PBMCs. The source is a man between 18 and 35 years old in good health. Some clones in this sample may be carry-over from other donors' samples. Each CDR3 is given without its conserved first and last residue. Size is stated for part of the rows, as once, few or many counts, or as a class when the clone is expanded.

CDR3 protein	V gene	J gene	clone size
ASSIHLGGSGEQF	TRBV19	TRBJ2-1	.
ASSEGTASTDTQY	TRBV2	TRBJ2-3	.
ASRAANYGYT	TRBV4-1	TRBJ1-2	.
ASSGRYLWGYT	TRBV7-2	TRBJ1-2	.
ASSGVAGPIYSSYEQY	TRBV10-2	TRBJ2-7	.
ASSLTGQGNTEAF	TRBV7-3	TRBJ1-1	.
ASSSATGMNTEAF	TRBV5-1	TRBJ1-1	.
ASSHVQVLNTEAF	TRBV4-1	TRBJ1-1	.
ASSLNNRGFSYEQY	TRBV27	TRBJ2-7	.
AIRRAGGDNEQF	TRBV6-1	TRBJ2-1	.
ASSVGGGRGSGELF	TRBV9	TRBJ2-2	.
ASSEEAGGRDTQY	TRBV2	TRBJ2-3	.
ASSLTQASGSFYEQY	TRBV10-2	TRBJ2-7	.
AISESGGQDTQY	TRBV10-3	TRBJ2-3	.
ASLSTRRVDTEAF	TRBV19	TRBJ1-1	.
ASSKVRDRPYEQY	TRBV19	TRBJ2-7	.
ASTLPGRRFTGELF	TRBV28	TRBJ2-2	.
ASSTEPRRDETQY	TRBV27	TRBJ2-5	.
ASSDRDRRRVDEQF	TRBV7-9	TRBJ2-1	.
ASSADRRSNYGYT	TRBV10-1	TRBJ1-2	once
SATLRGRGPTYEQY	TRBV29-1	TRBJ2-7	.
ASSLTQGNTGELF	TRBV7-8	TRBJ2-2	.
ASSPNDRGYGYT	TRBV7-9	TRBJ1-2	.